Below are 14 T cell receptor beta chains sequenced from a single sample in a study of T cell responses to AZD1222 COVID-19 vaccine. Here immunoSEQ multiplex PCR was the method, and the copy in TCRdb shows in-frame clones only, minus some. The table has around 90,000 clones, approximately 90% seen once; the top ten hold 10% to 15%. The material sequenced was peripheral blood, taken on day 0 of AZD1222 vaccination. The origin of the receptors is an adult in good health.

The chain is built from TRBV4-2 and TRBJ2-6, with 8 bases that match TRBD1. This CDR3 spans 19 amino acids. Trimming at V came to 2 bases and at J to 4 bases, leaving 13 bases not matched to a gene. CDR1 is LGHNA and CDR2 is YNFKEQ in the germline V gene. CDR3 sequence: CASSQTTGQGRTGANVLTF. The CDR3 DNA reads as TGTGCCAGCAGCCAAACCACAGGACAGGGAAGAACCGGGGCCAACGTCCTGACTTTC.

The gene calls are TRBV11-3 and TRBJ1-5; perhaps TRBD1 as D (6 bases). The CDR3 loop spans 22 amino acids. Per germline, CDR1 SGHNT and CDR2 YENEEA. Trimming cost V 0 bases and J 0 bases, with 27 bases left between them. CDR3 protein: CASSLEPTGTYERSRSNQPQHF. CDR3 coding DNA: TGTGCCAGCAGCTTAGAACCGACAGGAACCTATGAGCGGTCTCGTAGCAATCAGCCCCAGCATTTT.

V and J are TRBV23-1 and TRBJ2-7; no clear D. TRBV23-1 is placed among ORFs of uncertain function. The length of the CDR3 is 17 residues. The V end lost 7 bases, the J end lost 3 bases, and 25 bases lay between the germline ends. In DNA form, the CDR3 reads TGCGCCAGCACCATCAAGGGAATCAAACCACAGATCTACGAGCAGTACTTC. Translating it yields CASTIKGIKPQIYEQYF.

The rearrangement uses TRBV3-1 (or the pseudogene TRBV3-2) and TRBJ1-5; D is uncertain. Trimming stripped 0 bases from V and 6 bases from J, with 3 bases between. The CDR3 loop spans 12 amino acids. Per the germline V gene, CDR1 is LGHDT and CDR2 is YNNKEL (reference sequence). DNA of the CDR3: TGTGCCAGCAGCCAAGATACTCAGCCCCAGCATTTT. It translates to CASSQDTQPQHF.

The chain uses TRBV10-3 and TRBJ1-5; TRBD1 might be the D (6 bases). V gave up 3 bases and J gave up 4 bases, with 13 bases separating them. Germline assignment: CDR1 ENHRY and CDR2 SYGVKD. The CDR3 consists of 15 residues. The CDR3 reads CAISDPLQGNQPQHF. CDR3 bases: TGTGCCATCAGTGACCCACTACAGGGAAATCAGCCCCAGCATTTT.

The CDR3 is CASSTDTNTGELFF. The DNA of the CDR3 is TGTGCCAGTAGTACGGACACGAACACCGGGGAGCTGTTTTTT. The chain recombines TRBV19 with TRBJ2-2; D is perhaps TRBD1 (5 bases). The CDR3 totals 14 residues. Germline V gene lookup returns CDR1 LNHDA and CDR2 SQIVND (reference sequence). V gave up 4 bases and J gave up 0 bases, with 6 bases separating them.

This chain links TRBV7-2 with TRBJ1-6, with 9 bases identical to TRBD1. The trim removed 5 bases at V and 9 bases at J, leaving 8 bases unmatched. From germline, CDR1 is SGHTA and CDR2 FQGNSA. CDR3 length equals 15 residues. As DNA, the CDR3 is TGTGCCAGCAGCCCCGGGACAGGGACGAGTTCACCCCTCCACTTT. Its protein product is CASSPGTGTSSPLHF.

The V and J genes are TRBV7-3 and TRBJ1-1; D uncertain. Germline V gene data show CDR1 as SGHTA and CDR2 as FQGTGA. The CDR3 loop spans 13 amino acids. V lost 8 bases and J lost 4, with 14 bases in between. This chain's CDR3 is CASSRTEGTEAFF. For the CDR3, the DNA is TGTGCCAGCTCCCGGACCGAGGGCACTGAAGCTTTCTTT.

This clone was recorded once. The chain is built from TRBV9 and TRBJ2-1, with 14 bases identical to TRBD2. This CDR3 contains 14 residues. From germline, CDR1 is SGDLS and CDR2 YYNGEE. The trim removed 3 bases at V and 15 bases at J, leaving 8 bases unmatched. The CDR3 DNA follows: TGTGCCAGCAGCGCCGGACTAGCGGGGGGCCAAGTGTTCTTC. Protein: CASSAGLAGGQVFF.

The chain links TRBV25-1 to TRBJ1-2, with 9 bases aligning to TRBD1. The V segment lost 9 bases and the J segment 2 bases; nucleotides outside the gene matches: 1. In germline, CDR1 is MGHDK, CDR2 SYGVNS. The CDR3 length is 12 residues. CDR3: CASGQGNYGYTF. CDR3 DNA sequence: TGTGCCAGTGGACAGGGGAACTATGGCTACACCTTC.

The rearrangement uses TRBV19 and TRBJ2-5; weak D call: TRBD2 (6 bases). The CDR3 extends over 15 amino acids. Per the germline V gene, CDR1 is LNHDA and CDR2 is SQIVND (reference sequence). Trimming cost V 0 bases and J 5 bases, with 13 bases left between them. The CDR3 spells CASSIDRSREETQYF. CDR3 coding DNA: TGTGCCAGTAGTATAGATCGGTCCCGGGAGGAGACCCAGTACTTC.

The rearrangement links TRBV7-6 to TRBJ1-6, with unresolved D. V was pared by 5 bases and J by 9 bases, with 17 bases between. CDR3 length: 15 residues. Germline lookup yields CDR1 SGHVS and CDR2 FNYEAQ. The CDR3 protein is CASSPRTALGSPLHF. CDR3 DNA: TGTGCCAGCAGCCCCAGGACTGCATTAGGTTCACCCCTCCACTTT. The whole variable domain, remainder taken from reference TRBV7-6 and TRBJ1-6, is GAGVSQSPRYKVTKRGQDVALRCDPISGHVSLYWYRQALGQGPEFLTYFNYEAQQDKSGLPNDRFSAERPEGSISTLTIQRTEQRDSAMYRCASSPRTALGSPLHFGNGTRLTVT.

In its sample, this clone was seen a few times. The chain couples TRBV28 to TRBJ2-7, with D possibly being TRBD2 (6 bases). The CDR3 is 12 amino acids. Germline assignment: CDR1 MDHEN and CDR2 SYDVKM. V was clipped by 8 bases and J by 4 bases, with 12 bases between them. CDR3 bases: TGTGCCAGCCGTCGGACTATTTACGAGCAGTACTTC. This encodes CASRRTIYEQYF. Looking up the rest from reference TRBV28 and TRBJ2-7 gives the full variable domain: DVKVTQSSRYLVKRTGEKVFLECVQDMDHENMFWYRQDPGLGLRLIYFSYDVKMKEKGDIPEGYSVSREKKERFSLILESASTNQTSMYLCASRRTIYEQYFGPGTRLTVT.

V is TRBV28 and J is TRBJ2-7; TRBD2 might be the D (5 bases). There are 11 residues in the CDR3. The V gene's germline CDR1 is MDHEN and CDR2 SYDVKM. The ends were cut back, 6 bases at V and 4 bases at J, with 7 bases in the middle. This chain's CDR3 is CASRGEYEQYF. The CDR3 nucleotides read TGTGCCAGCAGGGGAGAGTACGAGCAGTACTTC.